This T cell receptor (beta chain) was captured in a study of Graves' ophthalmopathy and Graves' hyperthyroidism. V was shortened by 4 bases and J by 4 bases, with 13 bases between the two germline ends. The CDR3 spans 13 residues. Germline V lookup: CDR1 GTSNPN, CDR2 SVGIG (reference sequence). TCR beta CDR3 amplification used RNA transcripts. After a first-round RT-PCR with HTBI primers, a second-round multiplex PCR was run. MiXCR was run by TCRdb on the multiplex PCR reads, yielding one entry per CDR3 protein. Of a few hundred thousand distinct CDR3 sequences listed, approximately 21% are singletons. Someone took the PBMCs out of about 9.7 ml of fresh peripheral blood.

This sequence was found in a woman between 18 and 29 years old with stable Graves' hyperthyroidism. The rearrangement uses TRBV30 and TRBJ1-1; a weak D match, TRBD1 (5 bases). Sequenced material: peripheral blood. For the CDR3, the DNA is TGTGCCTGGAACTCAGGGTCGGGCACTGAAGCTTTCTTT. Protein: CAWNSGSGTEAFF.